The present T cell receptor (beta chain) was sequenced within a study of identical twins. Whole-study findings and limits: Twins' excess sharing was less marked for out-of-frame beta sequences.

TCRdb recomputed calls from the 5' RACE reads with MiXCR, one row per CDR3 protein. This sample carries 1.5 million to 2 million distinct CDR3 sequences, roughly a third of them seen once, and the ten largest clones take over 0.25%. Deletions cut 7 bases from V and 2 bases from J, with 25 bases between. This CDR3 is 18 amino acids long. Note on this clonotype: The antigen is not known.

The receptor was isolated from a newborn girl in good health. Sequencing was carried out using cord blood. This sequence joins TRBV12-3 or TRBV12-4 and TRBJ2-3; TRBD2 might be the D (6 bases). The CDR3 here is CASTQPSSSVPFTDTQYF. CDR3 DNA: TGTGCCAGCACCCAACCCTCCTCTAGCGTCCCCTTCACAGATACGCAGTATTTT.